This T cell receptor (beta chain) was identified during a study of blood T cell repertoires in COVID-19. About the research overall: Some COVID-19 samples were acute and others convalescent; all came from the United States, Italy and Spain.

CDR3 length: 16 residues. The trim removed 4 bases at V and 1 base at J, leaving 5 bases unmatched. Germline CDR1 LGHNA, CDR2 YSLEER. Per the original data handling: Using reference gene primer amplification, nucleated cell counts were estimated. The assay was immunoSEQ multiplex PCR, and TCRdb's table has in-frame clones only and misses some. From that table come the V and J calls and clone size; the DNA was used to work out D and trimming. The sample includes about 300,000 clones, more than 75% seen only once; the top ten take 1% to 1.5%. The clonotype originates from a man between 70 and 80 years old with acute or convalescent COVID-19. This chain joins TRBV4-3 and TRBJ2-2; TRBD1 aligns across 8 bases. Sequenced material: peripheral blood. CDR3 sequence reads: CASSPAGTGNTGELFF. CDR3 bases: TGCGCCAGCAGCCCAGCCGGGACAGGGAACACCGGGGAGCTGTTTTTT.